These 24 T cell receptor beta chains were all obtained from the same sample, sequenced in a study of blood T cell repertoires in COVID-19. Here immunoSEQ multiplex PCR was the method, and the copy in TCRdb shows in-frame clones only, minus some. The repertoire has some 100,000 clones, 85% to 95% of them found once; the top ten carry less than 7.5%. The material sequenced was peripheral blood. Every receptor here comes from a man in his fifties with active COVID-19.

The rearrangement joins TRBV30 to TRBJ2-7; D gene unclear. Per the germline V gene, CDR1 is GTSNPN and CDR2 is SVGIG (reference sequence). V lost 2 bases and J lost 4, with 6 bases in between. There are 11 residues in the CDR3. The CDR3 region has the DNA TGTGCCTGGAGTCTAGGATACGAGCAGTACTTC. Residues: CAWSLGYEQYF.

This clone is a singleton in its sample. The CDR3 nucleotides are TGTGCCAGCAGCCAAGACAGGGGGTTCTATGGCTACACCTTC. This sequence encodes CASSQDRGFYGYTF. The chain joins TRBV14 to TRBJ1-2; TRBD1 agrees at 7 bases. The trim removed 0 bases at V and 4 bases at J, leaving 2 bases unmatched. The CDR3 is 14 amino acids. Germline lookup yields CDR1 SGHDN and CDR2 FVKESK.

The chain has TRBV2 and TRBJ1-2, with 8 bases fitting TRBD1. The ends lost 6 bases at V and 0 bases at J; junction bases unmatched: 6. The CDR3 runs to 15 residues. Germline assignment: CDR1 SNHLY and CDR2 FYNNEI. CDR3 region: CASSATGVSNYGYTF. The CDR3 DNA reads as TGTGCCAGCAGCGCGACAGGGGTCTCTAACTATGGCTACACCTTC.

The genes are TRBV7-9 and TRBJ2-7, with 11 bases matching TRBD1. The length of the CDR3 is 15 residues. V shed 5 bases, J shed 3 bases, and the junction held 6 bases outside the gene matches. Germline-derived CDR1 and CDR2 are SEHNR and FQNEAQ (reference sequence). This chain's CDR3 is CASSPPGQGVYEQYF. DNA of the CDR3: TGTGCCAGCAGCCCCCCGGGACAGGGGGTCTACGAGCAGTACTTC.

The rearrangement links TRBV9 to TRBJ2-3; TRBD1 agrees at 9 bases. V shed 3 bases and J 4 bases; nucleotides not matched to a gene: 9. The germline V gene encodes CDR1 SGDLS and CDR2 YYNGEE. The CDR3 sequence is 16 residues long. CDR3: CASSGRTGESPDTQYF. For the CDR3, the DNA is TGTGCCAGCAGCGGAAGGACAGGGGAAAGCCCAGATACGCAGTATTTT.

The chain links TRBV28 to TRBJ1-2; D unclear. The CDR3 extends over 13 amino acids. Germline lookup yields CDR1 MDHEN and CDR2 SYDVKM. Trimming cost V 1 base and J 14 bases, with 17 bases left between them. The CDR3 is CASSLSDKVTRTF. CDR3 sequence (DNA): TGTGCCAGCAGTTTATCGGATAAGGTTACGAGGACCTTC.

The chain joins TRBV5-1 to TRBJ2-4, with TRBD1 identical over 7 bases. Germline CDR1 is SGHRS and CDR2 is YFSETQ. There are 15 residues in the CDR3. V shed 0 bases, J shed 2 bases, and the junction held 2 bases outside the gene matches. In nucleotides, the CDR3 is TGCGCCAGCAGCTTGGAGACAGGGACCAAAAACATTCAGTACTTC. This codes for CASSLETGTKNIQYF.

The V gene is TRBV10-1, the J gene TRBJ2-3, with 7 bases that match TRBD2. The CDR3 length is 16 residues. The germline V gene encodes CDR1 WNHNN and CDR2 SYGVQD (reference sequence). V dropped 0 bases and J dropped 2; count of bases not matched to a gene: 5. The CDR3 spells CASSESLAGYTDTQYF. The CDR3, as DNA: TGCGCCAGCAGTGAGTCATTAGCGGGTTACACAGATACGCAGTATTTT.

The table lists this clone with a count of one. The rearrangement links TRBV5-1 to TRBJ1-4; 7 bases align to TRBD1. The trim removed 2 bases at V and 5 bases at J, leaving 6 bases unmatched. CDR3 length equals 15 residues. Germline CDR1 is SGHRS and CDR2 is YFSETQ. This CDR3 reads CASSLTGERNEKLFF. The CDR3 bases are TGCGCCAGCAGCTTAACAGGGGAGAGAAATGAAAAACTGTTTTTT.

The J gene is TRBJ1-1, the V gene TRBV2; D remains ambiguous. Trimming removed 3 bases from V and 3 bases from J, with 11 bases in between. This CDR3 region has 14 residues. Germline V gene sequence: CDR1 SNHLY, CDR2 FYNNEI. The CDR3 nucleotides are TGTGCCAGCAGTGAGCGGGGTGTGGACACTGAAGCTTTCTTT. Encoded protein: CASSERGVDTEAFF.

J is TRBJ2-1 and V is TRBV11-3; 12 positions match TRBD2. CDR3 length equals 16 residues. The V gene's germline CDR1 is SGHNT and CDR2 YENEEA. The V and J ends lost 5 bases and 7 bases, in that order; junction bases with no gene match: 9. CDR3 amino acids: CASSPQLAGGSNEQFF. In DNA, the CDR3 is TGTGCCAGCAGCCCGCAACTAGCGGGAGGTTCAAATGAGCAGTTCTTC.

The genes are TRBV5-1 and TRBJ2-7, with 8 bases matching TRBD2. Losses at the gene ends were 5 bases for V and 4 bases for J; bases not matched to a gene: 11. CDR1 is SGHRS and CDR2 is YFSETQ in the germline V gene. The CDR3 consists of 15 residues. CDR3 residues: CASRRLASGSYEQYF. In DNA, the CDR3 is TGCGCCAGCAGGCGTCTGGCCAGCGGGAGTTACGAGCAGTACTTC.

This clone was detected only once. The genes are TRBV10-3 and TRBJ1-1, with D tentatively TRBD1 (5 bases). V was pared by 1 base and J by 4 bases, with 13 bases between. The CDR3 totals 15 residues. Germline CDR1 is ENHRY and CDR2 is SYGVKD. The CDR3 nucleotides read TGTGCCATCAGTGAGTGGGGCCAGGGAAGCACTGAAGCTTTCTTT. It codes for CAISEWGQGSTEAFF.

The gene calls are TRBV7-3 and TRBJ2-1; 10 nucleotides agree with TRBD2. CDR1 is SGHTA and CDR2 is FQGTGA in the germline V gene. This CDR3 comprises 15 residues. The ends lost 2 bases at V and 2 bases at J; junction bases unmatched: 0. CDR3 amino acids: CASSLLAGAYNEQFF. In DNA, the CDR3 is TGTGCCAGCAGCTTACTAGCGGGGGCCTACAATGAGCAGTTCTTC.

The genes are TRBV5-6 and TRBJ1-4, with D possibly matching TRBD1 (5 bases). The germline CDR1 and CDR2 sequences are SGHDT and YYEEEE. This CDR3 has 15 amino acids. Trimming cost V 0 bases and J 0 bases, with 6 bases left between them. This CDR3 is CASSLAGATNEKLFF. In DNA form, the CDR3 reads TGTGCCAGCAGCTTGGCGGGGGCAACTAATGAAAAACTGTTTTTT.

This chain joins TRBV4-1 and TRBJ1-5; 7 bases are a match to TRBD1. V lost 2 bases, J lost 2 bases, and 6 bases stayed unmatched. Germline loops: CDR1 MGHRA, CDR2 YSYEKL. This CDR3 has 16 amino acids. The CDR3 reads CASSQTWTGGNQPQHF. The DNA for the CDR3 is TGCGCCAGCAGCCAAACTTGGACAGGAGGCAATCAGCCCCAGCATTTT.

J is TRBJ1-2 and V is TRBV6-1; the D gene is possibly TRBD1 (5 bases). Germline CDR1 MNHNS, CDR2 SASEGT. The CDR3 extends over 15 amino acids. V shed 1 base and J shed 4 bases, with 13 bases lying between them. CDR3 amino acids: CASSEVGGLVYGYTF. The CDR3 DNA is TGTGCCAGCAGTGAAGTGGGGGGTTTGGTCTATGGCTACACCTTC.

The chain combines TRBV28 with TRBJ1-5; 8 bases agree with TRBD1. The V and J ends lost 6 bases and 11 bases, in that order; junction bases with no gene match: 6. Germline CDR1 is MDHEN and CDR2 is SYDVKM. CDR3 size: 12 residues. CDR3 residues: CASRGTGSTQHF. The CDR3 bases are TGTGCCAGCAGGGGGACAGGATCTACCCAGCATTTT.

The rearrangement joins TRBV10-3 to TRBJ2-7; perhaps TRBD2 as D (6 bases). The CDR3 runs to 15 residues. CDR1 is ENHRY and CDR2 is SYGVKD in the germline V gene. With 8 bases removed from V and 3 bases from J, the gap between germline ends came to 20 bases. In DNA form, the CDR3 reads TGTGCCATCTCCCCGGTGGGTAGCGGTAACTACGAGCAGTACTTC. Its translation is CAISPVGSGNYEQYF.

The chain employs TRBV15 and TRBJ1-5; no definite D call. The germline V and J ends were trimmed by 0 bases and 0 bases, with 6 bases remaining between them. Looked up from germline, CDR1 is LNHNV and CDR2 is YYDKDF (reference sequence). The CDR3 covers 15 residues. CDR3 bases: TGTGCCACCAGCAGAGAAATTAATAGCAATCAGCCCCAGCATTTT. It codes for CATSREINSNQPQHF.

This clone was observed a single time. This chain connects TRBV28 to TRBJ2-7; weak D call: TRBD1 (5 bases). Germline V CDR1 and CDR2: MDHEN, SYDVKM. V lost 4 bases and J lost 3, with 13 bases in between. There are 14 residues in the CDR3. In DNA, the CDR3 is TGTGCCAGCAGTTCACCAGACAGCCACTACGAGCAGTACTTC. Protein: CASSSPDSHYEQYF.

The chain links TRBV28 to TRBJ2-2; 8 bases are a match to TRBD1. The CDR3 sequence is 17 residues long. Unmatched junction bases numbered 17, after V lost 8 bases and J lost 6 bases. CDR1 and CDR2 (germline): MDHEN, SYDVKM. This CDR3 is CASGTRGQPSLPGELFF. In DNA, the CDR3 is TGTGCCAGCGGAACCAGGGGGCAACCTTCACTCCCCGGGGAGCTGTTTTTT.

A word on this clone: Germline is not matched at one junction end, which may reflect a read error. The CDR3 sequence: CANSERQGADEQFF. The CDR3 DNA sequence: TGTGCCAACAGTGAGAGACAGGGGGCGGATGAGCAGTTCTTC. The chain joins TRBV2 to TRBJ2-1; 10 nucleotides match TRBD1. CDR1 and CDR2 (germline): SNHLY, FYNNEI. The CDR3 extends over 14 amino acids.

The V and J genes are TRBV5-1 and TRBJ2-1; D perhaps matches TRBD1 (6 bases). This CDR3 spans 17 amino acids. Trimming left V 0 bases short and J 5 bases short, with 18 bases between. Per the germline V gene, CDR1 is SGHRS and CDR2 is YFSETQ. The DNA of the CDR3 is TGCGCCAGCAGCTTGGTCGTAGGGACATATGAAAACAATGAGCAGTTCTTC. It yields the protein CASSLVVGTYENNEQFF.